One sample yielded the 11 T cell receptor beta chains listed below, sequenced in a study of cytomegalovirus exposure and HLA in healthy donors. Primers: 60 Vbeta forward and 13 Jbeta reverse. Profiled with immunoSEQ multiplex PCR; TCRdb holds only in-frame clones, not every one. The repertoire holds about 150,000 clones, roughly four fifths seen once, with about 1.6% in the top ten. Sequenced: PBMCs. The receptors here all came from a man aged 40-49 years in good health and CMV-seronegative.

This chain connects TRBV5-4 to TRBJ2-1, with 10 bases matching TRBD1. V lost 3 bases, J lost 3 bases, and 6 bases stayed unmatched. Looked up from germline, CDR1 is SGHNT and CDR2 is YYREEE (reference sequence). The CDR3 consists of 16 residues. The CDR3 loop reads CASSYRRDRGYNEQFF. CDR3 bases: TGTGCCAGCAGCTATCGCCGGGACAGGGGCTACAATGAGCAGTTCTTC.

The chain carries TRBV13 and TRBJ2-3; D unresolved. The CDR3 runs to 15 residues. The V end was cut by 4 bases, the J end by 0 bases, with 11 bases between. Per germline, CDR1 PRHDT and CDR2 FYEKMQ (reference sequence). The CDR3 sequence is CASSSTSSSTDTQYF. DNA for the CDR3: TGTGCCAGCAGCTCAACTTCAAGCAGCACAGATACGCAGTATTTT.

This chain uses TRBV2 with TRBJ1-2; no clear D gene. Germline V CDR1 and CDR2: SNHLY, FYNNEI. This CDR3 contains 13 residues. Trimming left V 0 bases short and J 6 bases short, with 8 bases between. The CDR3, as DNA: TGTGCCAGCAGTGAAGCGGCGCAGGATGGCTACACCTTC. Its protein is CASSEAAQDGYTF.

The genes are TRBV15 and TRBJ1-3; no reliable D call. CDR1 and CDR2 (germline): LNHNV, YYDKDF (reference sequence). The CDR3 is made up of 16 amino acids. The V end was cut by 0 bases, the J end by 2 bases, with 11 bases between. DNA for the CDR3: TGTGCCACCAGCAGAGATGGACCGGGAACTGGAAACACCATATATTTT. It specifies CATSRDGPGTGNTIYF.

This chain links TRBV5-1 with TRBJ2-3, with a possible D match to TRBD2 (5 bases). The V gene's germline CDR1 is SGHRS and CDR2 YFSETQ. This CDR3 contains 13 residues. V was cut by 0 bases and J by 4 bases, with 6 bases left in between. CDR3 DNA sequence: TGCGCCAGCAGCTTGGTCGGGGCAGATACGCAGTATTTT. This gives the protein CASSLVGADTQYF.

The genes are TRBV11-2 and TRBJ2-4; 10 bases line up with TRBD1. Germline loops: CDR1 SGHAT, CDR2 FQNNGV. CDR3 length: 19 amino acids. Germline trimming cut 4 bases from V and 0 bases from J; bases unmatched to any gene: 12. Written as DNA, the CDR3 is TGTGCCAGCAGCTCGGGCCCGGGACAGGGGACCTTAGCCAAAAACATTCAGTACTTC. Its protein is CASSSGPGQGTLAKNIQYF.

The chain carries TRBV4-2 and TRBJ1-6; D is unclear. Germline V lookup: CDR1 LGHNA, CDR2 YNFKEQ. The CDR3 sequence is 16 residues long. V dropped 0 bases and J dropped 7 bases, with 13 bases sitting between them. CDR3: CASSQDPQQFNSPLHF. CDR3 nucleotide sequence: TGTGCCAGCAGCCAAGATCCACAACAGTTCAATTCACCCCTCCACTTT.

The chain employs TRBV28 and TRBJ2-5; 12 bases map to TRBD2. The last part of the DNA fits TRBJ2-7 better; the J call may be wrong. CDR3 length equals 19 residues. Germline-derived CDR1 and CDR2 are MDHEN and SYDVKM. The CDR3 loop is CASSPGRPGLAGDSYEQYF. In nucleotides, the CDR3 is TGTGCCAGCAGCCCCGGCCGCCCGGGACTAGCGGGCGACTCCTACGAGCAGTACTTC.

This clone was detected a few times. The chain carries TRBV7-9 and TRBJ2-7; 7 positions agree with TRBD1. Trimming removed 3 bases from V and 7 bases from J; junction bases left unmatched: 3. The CDR3 runs 12 residues. CDR1 and CDR2 (germline): SEHNR, FQNEAQ (reference sequence). CDR3 DNA: TGTGCCAGCAGCTTGCCCAGGGGGGAGCAGTACTTC. It yields the protein CASSLPRGEQYF. Full variable domain (missing parts from reference TRBV7-9 and TRBJ2-7): DTGVSQNPRHKITKRGQNVTFRCDPISEHNRLYWYRQTLGQGPEFLTYFQNEAQLEKSRLLSDRFSAERPKGSFSTLEIQRTEQGDSAMYLCASSLPRGEQYFGPGTRLTVT.

Of note for this clone: At one end, the junction sequence differs from germline, possibly due to a read error. This rearrangement joins TRBV7-9 to TRBJ2-7, with TRBD2 identical over 8 bases. Germline values: CDR1 SEHNR, CDR2 FQNEAQ (reference sequence). This CDR3 region has 15 residues. CDR3 region: CSSSWGPGGPNEQYF. DNA of the CDR3: TGTTCCAGCAGCTGGGGGCCGGGAGGGCCTAACGAGCAGTACTTC.

The J gene is TRBJ2-3, the V gene TRBV5-1; 13 bases map to TRBD2. The CDR3 contains 16 residues. The germline CDR1 and CDR2 sequences are SGHRS and YFSETQ. V shed 4 bases and J 3 bases; nucleotides not matched to a gene: 5. The CDR3 nucleotides are TGCGCCAGCAGCCAGGGACTAGCGGGATATACAGATACGCAGTATTTT. This translates into CASSQGLAGYTDTQYF.